This T cell receptor beta chain was sequenced in a study of T cells in Graves' hyperthyroidism and ophthalmopathy (dated by TCRdb to between 2019 and 2020). With respect to the entire study: Peripheral blood was collected at initial diagnosis, before any treatment. TCR V-J signatures able to tell the groups apart were searched for in a discovery cohort of approximately 95 patients, of whom under 45 had Graves' ophthalmopathy and around 57 had stable Graves' hyperthyroidism. Prospective prediction of ophthalmopathy was tested in an independent validation cohort consisting of under 20 hyperthyroidism patients and 15 or so patients who later progressed to ophthalmopathy. For training and testing, the 100 or so patients in the discovery cohort were randomly divided in a 7:3 ratio. Thyroid tissue and blood T-cell repertoires from roughly six Graves' hyperthyroidism patients were also compared in the study. Following sampling, methimazole starting at 30 mg daily was given to hyperthyroidism patients, and high-dose intravenous methylprednisolone was given to ophthalmopathy patients. The paper describes TCR Vbeta CDR3 sequencing of around 130 peripheral blood samples, made up of some 42 ophthalmopathy patients, some 80 hyperthyroidism patients and roughly 17 progressor patients.

Amplification of TCR beta CDR3 regions was carried out from RNA transcripts. The TCR CDR3 was subjected to a first round of RT-PCR using the HTBI primer set and the Qiagen OneStep RT-PCR kit. Libraries were constructed in a second round of multiplex PCR, after which size selection and purification were carried out. The libraries were sequenced on an Illumina HiSeq2000 using paired-end 100 bp reads. Regarding the original processing steps: SOAPnuke was used to process the raw data, with reads discarded if the reads contained adapters or uncalled bases, had a mean Phred below 15, or lacked an exact constant-primer or identifier match. High-quality paired reads were merged using COPE v1.2.5, and each unique nucleotide sequence was defined as a clonotype. MiTCR v1.1 was used to align the clonotypes against IMGT TRBV, TRBD and TRBJ reference segments. Analysis was restricted to V-J combinations with a frequency above 0.0001, which covered roughly 99% of repertoires. The TCS score was defined as F50 (clonal expansion) divided by E x V (chaos), with BLOSUM62-based TCRdist calculated between CDR3 peptides within each V-J. Welch's t-statistics and random forest reduced roughly 530 V-J features to roughly 13, which were used in a naive Bayes classifier (R e1071). Thyroid-blood repertoire similarity was quantified with the Morisita-Horn index. TCRdb took the public reads, trimmed them with fastp at Q25, ran MiXCR for clone calling and kept in-frame beta chains. Each CDR3 protein gets just one entry, which takes the most common genes and DNA from the rows behind it. TCRdb assigned the V and J calls; the authors' analysis was not used. The sample has about 840,000 distinct CDR3 sequences on record, 38% of them singletons. The leading ten clones occupy over 8% of the sample.

This clonotype occurred once. Which antigen it targets is not known. A much more abundant neighbour one base away suggests this may be a read error. The CDR3 holds 17 amino acids from the cysteine to the phenylalanine. Just CDR3 DNA is preserved here, 51 bases in frame from base 1. CDR1 is given as KGHDR and CDR2 as SFDVKD, both from the germline V gene. Stable Graves' hyperthyroidism was defined as the absence of progression to ophthalmopathy over 18 months of follow-up. Hyperthyroidism patients were newly diagnosed, with disease duration under 2 months, and aged 18 to 65 years. Patients with uncontrolled infections, other autoimmune diseases, pregnancy or lactation were excluded. Clinical symptoms, serum thyroxine and TRAb, thyroid ultrasound, and orbital computed tomography formed the basis for the diagnoses. PBMCs were isolated from about 9 ml of fresh peripheral blood by Ficoll-Paque density gradient centrifugation. Trizol reagent was used to extract total RNA, and RNA quality was then checked on an Agilent 2100 Bioanalyzer.

Paper-wide results and their limitations: A model built on a 13 V-J signature distinguished ophthalmopathy from stable hyperthyroidism, reaching approximately 89% sensitivity and around 81% specificity in cross-validation and 80%/75% in testing. Blood samples also contained most of the expanded thyroid clonotypes (frequency above 0.001), which suggests that blood repertoires may reflect thyroid immune responses. No statistical method was used to set the sample size in advance, and investigators knew the group allocation. In validation, the model predicted progression to ophthalmopathy with 60% to 71% sensitivity and around 72% specificity, a median of approximately 6.5 months before onset.

Source material: blood. This chain is built from TRBV24-1 and TRBJ2-2; TRBD2 is possibly the D segment (5 matching bases). The TCR was taken from a young man with Graves' hyperthyroidism. The bases are TGTGCCACCAGTGATTTCCGAGAGGGAGCTAGGATCGGGGAGCCGTTTTTT. It codes for CATSDFREGARIGEPFF.